A single sample is the source of the 32 T cell receptor beta chains below, sequenced in a study of T cell responses to AZD1222 COVID-19 vaccine. Generated by immunoSEQ multiplex PCR, the TCRdb table keeps only in-frame clones and is missing some. The sample comprises about 140,000 clones, roughly 92% of which are singletons, and roughly 1.8% rests with the top ten. The specimen comprised peripheral blood, sampled on day 0 of AZD1222 vaccination. The source of these receptors is an adult in good health.

This chain connects TRBV28 to TRBJ1-1; unclear D gene. There are 13 residues in the CDR3. V lost 7 bases and J 0 bases, leaving 9 bases between the germline ends. The germline CDR1 and CDR2 sequences are MDHEN and SYDVKM. The CDR3 DNA reads as TGTGCCAGCAAGCCGGTCATGAACACTGAAGCTTTCTTT. This sequence encodes CASKPVMNTEAFF.

This rearrangement joins TRBV6-6 to TRBJ1-2; possible D gene TRBD1, 5 bases. V was pared by 5 bases and J by 4 bases, with 14 bases between. CDR1 is MNHNY and CDR2 is SVGAGI in the germline V gene (reference sequence). The CDR3 is 14 amino acids. CDR3 DNA sequence: TGTGCCAGCAGTCCAACGGGCAGGGCCTATGGCTACACCTTC. This gives the protein CASSPTGRAYGYTF.

The gene calls are TRBV19 and TRBJ2-2; the D gene is possibly TRBD1 (5 bases). V was clipped by 4 bases and J by 1 base, with 19 bases between them. Per germline, CDR1 LNHDA and CDR2 SQIVND (reference sequence). This CDR3 is built from 18 residues. The CDR3 spells CASSTPAGWRRNTGELFF. DNA of the CDR3: TGTGCCAGTAGTACCCCCGCAGGGTGGCGGCGGAACACCGGGGAGCTGTTTTTT.

This clone was found a few times. The chain has TRBV6-6 and TRBJ2-7; TRBD1 matches at 7 bases. Per germline, CDR1 MNHNY and CDR2 SVGAGI (reference sequence). The J segment lost 2 bases and the V segment lost 9 bases, leaving 10 bases of the junction unmatched. The CDR3 spans 14 residues. The CDR3 DNA sequence: TGTGCCAGGGGGGTTAGACAGGGTCCCTACGAGCAGTACTTC. Amino acids: CARGVRQGPYEQYF.

The chain combines TRBV30 with TRBJ1-6; the D gene is possibly TRBD1 (6 bases). Trimming took off 5 bases at V and 5 bases at J, with 10 bases between the two ends. CDR1 and CDR2 from the germline V gene are GTSNPN and SVGIG (reference sequence). The CDR3 extends over 13 amino acids. Here the CDR3 DNA reads TGTGCCTGGGGGACAATCAATAATTCACCCCTCCACTTT. The encoded protein is CAWGTINNSPLHF.

This rearrangement joins TRBV6-2 or TRBV6-3 to TRBJ2-1; possible D gene TRBD2, 5 bases. Germline assignment: CDR1 MNHEY and CDR2 SVGEGT. The CDR3 is 12 residues long. The germline V and J ends were trimmed by 4 bases and 15 bases, with 16 bases remaining between them. The CDR3 coding sequence is TGTGCCAGCAGTTTCCTCAGCACTAGACCGTTCTTC. It specifies CASSFLSTRPFF.

V gene TRBV7-3 combines with J gene TRBJ2-3; D tentatively reads TRBD1 or TRBD2 (6 bases each). Trimming shortened V by 5 bases and J by 6 bases, and 15 bases separated the two germline ends. The length of the CDR3 is 14 residues. Germline V gene lookup returns CDR1 SGHTA and CDR2 FQGTGA. The CDR3 DNA is TGTGCCAGCAGCCGGGGGCTTCCCTCGGATACGCAGTATTTT. As protein: CASSRGLPSDTQYF.

The rearrangement links TRBV4-1 to TRBJ2-3; D unclear. Germline values: CDR1 MGHRA, CDR2 YSYEKL. The CDR3 is made up of 14 amino acids. V shed 1 base and J shed 5 bases, with 10 bases lying between them. The CDR3 region has the DNA TGCGCCAGCAGCCAAGCAGAAGTGATAGATACGCAGTATTTT. Translated, it gives CASSQAEVIDTQYF.

The chain employs TRBV28 and TRBJ2-6; weak D call: TRBD2 (6 bases). CDR1 and CDR2 from the germline V gene are MDHEN and SYDVKM. V shed 6 bases and J shed 2 bases, with 17 bases lying between them. This CDR3 has 17 amino acids. The CDR3 reads CASRPRGTGAGANVLTF. CDR3 coding DNA: TGTGCCAGCAGACCCCGGGGGACGGGGGCTGGGGCCAACGTCCTGACTTTC. Filled out from reference TRBV28 and TRBJ2-6, the complete variable domain reads DVKVTQSSRYLVKRTGEKVFLECVQDMDHENMFWYRQDPGLGLRLIYFSYDVKMKEKGDIPEGYSVSREKKERFSLILESASTNQTSMYLCASRPRGTGAGANVLTFGAGSRLTVL.

This chain connects TRBV7-9 to TRBJ1-2; 8 nucleotides line up with TRBD1. CDR1 is SEHNR, CDR2 FQNEAQ, per germline (reference sequence). The CDR3 sequence is 12 residues long. V lost 5 bases and J lost 8; bases outside the gene matches: 4. CDR3 bases: TGTGCCAGCAGCATACAGGGGGGCGGCTACACCTTC. It is translated as CASSIQGGGYTF.

This clone was detected once. The V call is TRBV7-3, the J call TRBJ2-7, with D maybe TRBD2 (6 bases). Trimming left V 6 bases short and J 6 bases short, with 15 bases between. In germline, CDR1 is SGHTA, CDR2 FQGTGA. The CDR3 sequence is 13 residues long. CDR3 in amino acids: CASSLDYSGEQYF. DNA for the CDR3: TGTGCCAGCAGTTTGGACTATTCCGGCGAGCAGTACTTC.

This rearrangement joins TRBV7-2 to TRBJ1-5; weak D call: TRBD1 (5 bases). Germline V gene lookup returns CDR1 SGHTA and CDR2 FQGNSA. CDR3 length equals 16 residues. The germline V and J ends were trimmed by 1 base and 3 bases, with 13 bases remaining between them. CDR3 coding DNA: TGTGCCAGCAGCTTAGAGTGGGGACGGAACAATCAGCCCCAGCATTTT. It translates to CASSLEWGRNNQPQHF.

CDR3 amino acids: CASSSRGSGRLGYEQYF. The DNA for the CDR3 is TGTGCCAGCAGCTCACGGGGTAGCGGGAGGCTTGGCTACGAGCAGTACTTC. The chain combines TRBV13 with TRBJ2-7; 10 nucleotides match TRBD2. The germline CDR1 and CDR2 sequences are PRHDT and FYEKMQ (reference sequence). This CDR3 is built from 17 residues. The junction had 12 bases not matched to a gene; V was cut back by 4 bases and J by 3 bases.

V is TRBV2 and J is TRBJ2-1; the match to TRBD2 covers 9 bases. This CDR3 is built from 12 residues. Germline lookup yields CDR1 SNHLY and CDR2 FYNNEI. J was trimmed by 8 bases and V by 10 bases; bases with no gene match: 6. The CDR3 loop is CATGLARDEQFF. The CDR3 DNA is TGTGCCACAGGACTAGCGAGGGATGAGCAGTTCTTC.

The chain joins TRBV9 to TRBJ1-3, with D possibly matching TRBD1 (5 bases). V gave up 0 bases and J gave up 2 bases, with 6 bases separating them. Per the germline V gene, CDR1 is SGDLS and CDR2 is YYNGEE. The CDR3 contains 14 residues. The CDR3: CASSVAGTGNTIYF. The CDR3 nucleotides read TGTGCCAGCAGCGTAGCAGGGACTGGAAACACCATATATTTT.

The gene calls are TRBV9 and TRBJ1-6; D is unclear. The V gene lost 0 bases and the J gene lost 5 bases, with 6 bases spanning the gap. CDR1 SGDLS and CDR2 YYNGEE come from the germline V gene. This CDR3 spans 14 amino acids. The CDR3 DNA sequence: TGTGCCAGCAGCGTAGGTCCCAATAATTCACCCCTCCACTTT. Its translation is CASSVGPNNSPLHF.

This chain links TRBV21-1 with TRBJ2-1. TRBV21-1 is flagged as a pseudogene. The CDR3 runs to 12 residues. The CDR3 loop is CASGGSYNEQFF. CDR3 nucleotide sequence: TGTGCCAGTGGGGGCTCCTACAATGAGCAGTTCTTC.

The chain is built from TRBV9 and TRBJ2-7; no clear D. There are 14 residues in the CDR3. Trimming shortened V by 0 bases and J by 9 bases, and 16 bases separated the two germline ends. Germline V lookup: CDR1 SGDLS, CDR2 YYNGEE. CDR3 loop: CASSVGGRSKGQYF. The CDR3 nucleotides read TGTGCCAGCAGCGTAGGGGGAAGGTCAAAGGGGCAGTACTTC.

The chain combines TRBV5-1 with TRBJ2-2, with D unclear. Per the germline V gene, CDR1 is SGHRS and CDR2 is YFSETQ. This CDR3 contains 15 residues. V was clipped by 0 bases and J by 1 base, with 7 bases between them. CDR3 sequence (DNA): TGCGCCAGCAGCTTGGAGGCAGGGAACACCGGGGAGCTGTTTTTT. It translates to CASSLEAGNTGELFF.

This clone was observed a handful of times. The chain recombines TRBV6-1 with TRBJ1-1, with D possibly matching TRBD1 (5 bases). The CDR3 length is 16 residues. CDR1 MNHNS and CDR2 SASEGT come from the germline V gene. V lost 0 bases to trimming and J lost 2 bases, with 13 bases between them. In DNA, the CDR3 is TGTGCCAGCAGTGAAGCGCTTGAAGGGGCTAACACTGAAGCTTTCTTT. Protein: CASSEALEGANTEAFF.

Points on this clone: Other DNA sequences of this sample code for an identical CDR3. The chain combines TRBV3-1 (or the pseudogene TRBV3-2) with TRBJ1-6, with no clear D. Deletions cut 5 bases from V and 1 base from J, with 9 bases between. The germline gives CDR1 LGHDT, CDR2 YNNKEL (reference sequence). The CDR3 loop spans 15 amino acids. The CDR3: CASSSRSSYNSPLHF. CDR3 nucleotides: TGTGCCAGCAGCTCCCGGAGTTCCTATAATTCACCCCTCCACTTT.

This clone was counted a few times. The V and J genes are TRBV3-1 (or the pseudogene TRBV3-2) and TRBJ1-5; unclear D gene. Deletions cut 3 bases from V and 8 bases from J, with 14 bases between. The CDR3 consists of 14 residues. Germline CDR1 and CDR2: LGHDT and YNNKEL (reference sequence). The CDR3: CASSHSTESKPQHF. Written as DNA, the CDR3 is TGTGCCAGCAGCCACAGTACGGAGAGTAAGCCCCAGCATTTT.

The V gene is TRBV5-6, the J gene TRBJ1-2, with D possibly being TRBD1 (5 bases). The V and J ends lost 4 bases and 5 bases respectively, with 15 bases between them. CDR3 length: 14 amino acids. Germline CDR1 and CDR2: SGHDT and YYEEEE. CDR3 DNA sequence: TGTGCCAGCAGCCGATACCGCAGGGTTTATGGCTACACCTTC. This translates into CASSRYRRVYGYTF.

The V and J genes are TRBV5-5 and TRBJ2-7; D possibly corresponds to TRBD2 (6 bases). Germline V gene data show CDR1 as SGHKS and CDR2 as YYEKEE (reference sequence). The CDR3 extends over 15 amino acids. Trimming removed 4 bases from V and 5 bases from J, with 19 bases in between. This CDR3 is CASSNTGTGTHEQYF. The CDR3 DNA reads TGTGCCAGCAGCAATACCGGGACTGGTACCCACGAGCAGTACTTC.

V gene TRBV11-3 combines with J gene TRBJ2-1; D is undetermined. The germline V and J ends were trimmed by 5 bases and 8 bases, with 13 bases remaining between them. Germline assignment: CDR1 SGHNT and CDR2 YENEEA. This CDR3 has 13 amino acids. The CDR3 loop reads CASSPRVGDEQFF. Here the CDR3 DNA reads TGTGCCAGCAGCCCAAGGGTTGGGGATGAGCAGTTCTTC.

V is TRBV5-1 and J is TRBJ2-7; D gene uncertain. The CDR3 length is 14 residues. Trimming left V 2 bases short and J 0 bases short, with 9 bases between. From germline, CDR1 is SGHRS and CDR2 YFSETQ. CDR3 amino acids: CASSFSGSSYEQYF. CDR3 nucleotides: TGCGCCAGCAGCTTCTCGGGCAGCTCCTACGAGCAGTACTTC.

V usage is TRBV30 and J usage is TRBJ2-7; 8 bases fit TRBD2. Germline CDR1 is GTSNPN and CDR2 is SVGIG (reference sequence). V was pared by 1 base and J by 3 bases, with 5 bases of the junction left unmatched. This CDR3 spans 14 amino acids. DNA for the CDR3: TGTGCCTGGAGTGATGGTAGCGGGAACTACGAGCAGTACTTC. Translation: CAWSDGSGNYEQYF.

This clone came up a few times. This chain uses TRBV7-3 with TRBJ2-1, with 10 bases identical to TRBD2. This CDR3 has 15 residues. V was pared by 3 bases and J by 5 bases, with 4 bases of the junction left unmatched. CDR1 and CDR2 (germline): SGHTA, FQGTGA. CDR3 amino acids: CASSLTSGLHNEQFF. In nucleotides, the CDR3 is TGTGCCAGCAGCTTGACTAGCGGGCTCCACAATGAGCAGTTCTTC.

The CDR3 coding sequence is TGTGCCAGCAGCGTTGGGAAGTTGGGGGAAACAACTGAAGCTTTCTTT. This encodes CASSVGKLGETTEAFF. The rearrangement links TRBV9 to TRBJ1-1, with a weak D call TRBD1 (5 bases). The germline gives CDR1 SGDLS, CDR2 YYNGEE. The CDR3 contains 16 residues. With 2 bases removed from V and 5 bases from J, the gap between germline ends came to 19 bases. Looking up the rest from reference TRBV9 and TRBJ1-1 gives the full variable domain: DSGVTQTPKHLITATGQRVTLRCSPRSGDLSVYWYQQSLDQGLQFLIQYYNGEERAKGNILERFSAQQFPDLHSELNLSSLELGDSALYFCASSVGKLGETTEAFFGQGTRLTVV.

The V and J genes are TRBV15 and TRBJ2-1, with 10 nucleotides matching TRBD2. V gave up 5 bases and J gave up 1 base; unmatched junction bases: 14. This CDR3 has 19 amino acids. Per the germline V gene, CDR1 is LNHNV and CDR2 is YYDKDF (reference sequence). CDR3 amino acids: CATSSSPGLAMRSYNEQFF. In DNA form, the CDR3 reads TGTGCCACCAGCTCTAGCCCGGGACTAGCGATGCGGTCCTACAATGAGCAGTTCTTC.

The rearrangement joins TRBV9 to TRBJ2-1; D is perhaps TRBD2 (6 bases). Germline CDR1 is SGDLS and CDR2 is YYNGEE. V lost 0 bases to trimming and J lost 0 bases, with 16 bases between them. This CDR3 contains 18 residues. The CDR3 loop reads CASSVAWGVTSSYNEQFF. In nucleotides, the CDR3 is TGTGCCAGCAGCGTAGCGTGGGGGGTTACAAGCTCCTACAATGAGCAGTTCTTC.

The chain employs TRBV6-5 and TRBJ1-6, with D unresolved. Trimming cost V 8 bases and J 4 bases, with 15 bases left between them. Germline CDR1 is MNHEY and CDR2 is SVGAGI. The CDR3 has 15 amino acids. DNA for the CDR3: TGTGCCAGCGATCAAGGGCTCCTTTATAATTCACCCCTCCACTTT. Translation: CASDQGLLYNSPLHF.